This T cell receptor beta chain was sequenced in a study of cytomegalovirus exposure and HLA in healthy donors (dated by TCRdb to 2016 to 2017). Context from the whole study: An earlier analysis of some 600 of the donors reported 250 to 350 Gb of sequence data and around 100 million unique TCR beta sequences obtained from around 180 million T cells. Around 320 gigabases of sequencing data and 80 million or so unique TCR sequences were included in an early release covering 500 to 750 HLA-typed donors. Of the approximately 400 genotyped donors, 65% to 90% were placed in the genetic ancestry cluster associated with self-reported Caucasian donors. The aim of the study was to test whether cataloging public T cell receptors could identify signatures of past pathogen exposure. The T cell repertoires of 670 or so subjects were profiled by immunosequencing and related to cytomegalovirus serostatus. Besides the first cohort of approximately 670 subjects, a separate validation cohort made up of over 95 different subjects was used. To predict cytomegalovirus infection status, the study combined high-throughput TCR immunosequencing, statistical association of individual TCRs with disease status, and machine learning. A later analysis re-examined previously published TCR beta repertoires from several hundred donors and added high-resolution HLA genotyping to investigate patterns of TCR occurrence. Rather than using new phenotypic data, the later analysis identified candidate immune exposures from TCR beta sequences and from how often those sequences occurred across donors. An earlier analysis of around 580 of the donors used high-throughput TCR beta sequencing to judge whether each TCR beta V gene segment behaved as functional or pseudogenic. Donor age, sex, ethnicity and CMV serostatus were compiled alongside the repertoire data. Genome-wide SNP genotypes for about 65% of the 666 donors were used in a later genetic analysis, which treated that subset as a discovery cohort. All discovery cohort repertoires had been generated on a single sequencing platform. Both class I and class II loci were covered by HLA typing, at four-digit resolution. The number of donors typed differed by locus, with 629-630 for A, B, C, DRB1 and DQB1, roughly 520 for DQA1, 606 for DPA1, and some 450 for DPB1. Several DR-DQ haplotypes were handled as single units for association and clustering because linkage in the cohort was strong. Among around 400 genotyped donors of the cohort, an average of approximately 240,000 unique TCR beta nucleotide sequences was sequenced per donor, of which roughly 17% were non-productive. Study-wide findings and limitations: The 87-base-pair reads could not distinguish some IMGT-functional V segments, including TRBV6-2 and TRBV6-3, so those segments were excluded. At a false discovery rate of 0.05, a later analysis linked around 17,000 TCR beta sequences to specific HLA alleles. A later genetic analysis reported fewer N-insertions in productive TCRs among donors in an Asian-associated ancestry cluster than the roughly 700-donor mean. Immune exposure information for the cohort was limited to CMV serostatus. A cluster of highly shared sequence variants was judged likely to be a technical artifact of the sequencing pipeline. According to a later analysis, parvovirus B19, influenza, CMV and Epstein-Barr virus appeared linked to several top co-occurrence clusters. In a later analysis, HLA-associated TCR beta chains were found to be more clonally expanded and to have lower generation probabilities than equally common non-associated chains. While some public TCRs were present in many individuals, most TCR sequences turned up only very rarely across donors. According to the authors, the approach could potentially be generalized to other disease states and immunological phenotypes. A further reported finding was that TCR beta sequences accurately predicted the HLA-A and HLA-B alleles for most subjects in the first cohort. Cytomegalovirus status was reported to be diagnosed by the classifier with high specificity and sensitivity in both the original and validation cohorts. Linkage disequilibrium might explain the correlated functional status among segregating V segments, but an unknown experimental factor could not be excluded. An earlier analysis of 587 of the donors showed that most TCR beta V segments appeared in productive rearrangements either about 87% or about 30% of the time, which broadly matched IMGT annotations. The earlier analysis of some 540 of the donors excluded roughly 16 rarely observed V segments, including chromosome 9 orphons, because counts were too low. This cohort had only TCR beta chains sequenced, and the lack of alpha or paired-chain data limited which features could be detected. In a later genetic analysis, a missense DCLRE1C variant was associated with V-gene and J-gene trimming of TCR beta chains, and the association was replicated in an independent cohort. Three of the identified cytomegalovirus-associated TCR beta chains were confirmed in vitro to be specific for cytomegalovirus antigens. Most CMV-associated TCR beta chains appeared to be HLA-restricted in a later analysis, and the HLA associations seemed to be driven largely by CMV exposure. HLA typing was unavailable for some donors at each locus, so association tests used only the typed subset. The presence/absence analyses assumed that sequencing depth was roughly uniform across donors, and that assumption may not be true. In the study, around 160 TCR beta chains were listed as associated with cytomegalovirus. When HLA alleles, especially DR and DQ, strongly co-occurred, attributing TCR associations to individual alleles was difficult. According to a later analysis, TCR association rates differed among HLA loci, with DRB1 alleles showing the most associated TCRs and HLA-C alleles showing the fewest.

The CDR3 holds 15 amino acids from the cysteine to the phenylalanine. Only the CDR3 DNA is retained, 45 bases long and in frame from the first base. CDR1 and CDR2 were assigned from the germline V gene as MNHNS and SASEGT. After removal of 6 bases from V and 3 bases from J, the junction retains 6 bases not matched to a gene. The cohort consisted of fewer than 700 healthy bone marrow donors. At the time of sampling, all cohort members were nominally healthy, though unrecorded immune exposures were likely present. The donor tested CMV seropositive, placing the donor among the 250 to 350 seropositive members of the cohort. Each donor provided a peripheral blood sample, and peripheral blood mononuclear cells were used for TCR beta sequencing. Genomic DNA was extracted from the blood cell samples with the Qiagen DNeasy Blood Extraction Kit. Library preparation was by the immunoSEQ multiplex PCR assay. The multiplex PCR relied on a mix of 60 forward primers for TCR Vbeta segments and 13 reverse primers for TCR Jbeta segments. The CDR3 region of rearranged TCR beta genes was amplified from genomic DNA with a multiplex PCR assay. The amplified TCR beta libraries were sequenced on the Illumina HiSeq System as 87-base-pair reads. The published analysis was carried out like this. Across the 500 to 750 repertoires, a later analysis counted 78 million or so unique TCR beta chains, approximately 10 million of which were shared by at least two donors. A nearest-neighbor algorithm error-corrected the raw reads and collapsed the reads into unique sequences, merging closely related sequences to remove PCR and sequencing errors. To assign V, D and J gene segments, CDR3 sequences were aligned to IMGT reference sequences. For a sequence to be retained, a match of at least six nucleotides was required to both a V gene segment and a J gene segment. Rearrangements were classified as productive when the CDR3 lacked stop codons and remained in frame with V and J, and all other rearrangements were classified as non-productive. CDR3 was defined by IMGT convention, running from the second conserved V-encoded cysteine to the conserved J-encoded phenylalanine. Sequences without an unambiguous match to a single V gene segment were excluded from the earlier analysis of 450 to 750 of the donors. In an earlier analysis of a few hundred of the donors, V segments were called functional above 56.7% productive rearrangements and were called segregating when the between-donor standard deviation exceeded 5%. A statistical classification framework was developed to diagnose cytomegalovirus status using the catalog of TCR beta chain sequences. In a later analysis, V and J genes were assigned by comparing TCR nucleotide sequences against IMGT/GENE-DB human TR gene sequences. In a later analysis, CDR3 sequences and most-parsimonious VDJ recombination scenarios were assigned using the TCRdist pipeline. A later analysis defined each TCR beta chain by its CDR3 amino acid sequence plus V-gene family, and excluded reads lacking a unique V-gene family. In a later analysis, approximately 590 highly shared, low-generation-probability nucleotide sequences were removed to address suspected cross-contamination and a sequencing artifact. In a later analysis, a clonal expansion index for each public chain was calculated from normalized within-repertoire ranks of inferred template counts. A later analysis computed generation probabilities with a VDJ recombination model fitted to out-of-frame rearrangements, and checked the results against IGoR. Hypergeometric tests were used in a later analysis to score TCR-TCR, TCR-HLA and TCR-CMV co-occurrence, with a repertoire-size bias correction applied to the TCR pairs. In a later analysis, false discovery rates were estimated by permuting HLA or CMV assignments 20 times. In a later analysis, co-occurring TCRs were grouped using DBSCAN, with TCRdist sequence similarity added in when clustering inside HLA-allele-positive subsets. Repertoires with fewer than 30,000 or more than 120,000 public chains, plus five repertoires with anomalous nucleotide sharing, were excluded from co-occurrence clustering. TCRdb provides this immuneACCESS table in a form limited to in-frame rearrangements. Some clones are lacking; in checked studies, under half of them reflect an unresolved V gene, and why the rest are absent is not known. Clonal size and the V and J genes are those of that table, whereas D and trimming came from the DNA. A total of approximately 120,000 clones appear in this sample, 77% of them only once. Jointly, the top ten make up more than 10% of the sample.

About this clone itself: No antigen is known for it. No base quality information exists; no much larger clone differs at one position.

This clonotype originated in a woman aged 40 to 49 in good health and CMV-seropositive. Sequenced: PBMCs. Recombination linked TRBV6-1 to TRBJ2-7, and 12 bases in between align with TRBD2. The CDR3 reads CASSAGLAGIYEQYF. Here is the DNA: TGTGCCAGCAGCGCCGGACTAGCGGGGATCTACGAGCAGTACTTC.